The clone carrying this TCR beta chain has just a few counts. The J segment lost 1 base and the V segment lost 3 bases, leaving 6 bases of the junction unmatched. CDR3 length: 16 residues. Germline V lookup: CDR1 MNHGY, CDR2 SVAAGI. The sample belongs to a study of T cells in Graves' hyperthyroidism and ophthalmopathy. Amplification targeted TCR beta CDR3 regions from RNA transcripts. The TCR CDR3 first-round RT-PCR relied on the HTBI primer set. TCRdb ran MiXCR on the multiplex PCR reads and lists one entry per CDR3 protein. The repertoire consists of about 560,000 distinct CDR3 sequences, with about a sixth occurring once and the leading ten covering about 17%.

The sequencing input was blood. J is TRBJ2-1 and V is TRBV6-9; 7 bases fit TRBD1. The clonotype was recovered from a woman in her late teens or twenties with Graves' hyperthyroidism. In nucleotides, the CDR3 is TGTGCCAGCAGTTACCGTACAGGGGTTTCCTACAATGAGCAGTTCTTC. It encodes CASSYRTGVSYNEQFF.